This is a list of T cell receptor beta chains from one sample in a study of cytomegalovirus exposure and HLA in healthy donors. Sequencing used immunoSEQ multiplex PCR; TCRdb keeps in-frame clones, though not all of them. The table includes some 250,000 clones, 86% detected once. The sample comprised PBMCs. The source is a woman in her thirties in good health and CMV-seropositive. Each CDR3 is given with its conserved first and last residue. A D gene is named only where the DNA matches it firmly. Expanded clones get a size class; other rows say once, few or many, or leave the size out.

d_gene: TRBD1; v_gene: TRBV2; abundance: -; j_gene: TRBJ1-5; CDR3aa: CASSERIPWDRARSGPQHF; CDR3nt: TGTGCCAGCAGTGAAAGGATCCCCTGGGACAGGGCCAGGAGTGGGCCCCAGCATTTT
d_gene: TRBD2; v_gene: TRBV18; abundance: -; j_gene: TRBJ2-1; CDR3aa: CASSPRLAGGINEQFF; CDR3nt: TGTGCCAGCTCACCTCGACTAGCGGGAGGTATCAATGAGCAGTTCTTC
d_gene: -; v_gene: TRBV30; abundance: -; j_gene: TRBJ2-7; CDR3aa: CAWMGAPYEQYF; CDR3nt: TGTGCCTGGATGGGAGCGCCCTACGAGCAGTACTTC
d_gene: -; v_gene: TRBV19; abundance: -; j_gene: TRBJ2-3; CDR3aa: CASRSGQPLATDTQYF; CDR3nt: TGTGCCAGTAGGAGCGGGCAACCTTTAGCAACAGATACGCAGTATTTT
d_gene: TRBD1; v_gene: TRBV5-1; abundance: -; j_gene: TRBJ2-2; CDR3aa: CASSPDRGDTGELFF; CDR3nt: TGCGCCAGCAGCCCCGACAGGGGGGACACCGGGGAGCTGTTTTTT
d_gene: -; v_gene: TRBV27; abundance: -; j_gene: TRBJ1-1; CDR3aa: CASSAAARTERNTEAFF; CDR3nt: TGTGCCAGCAGTGCCGCCGCGAGGACAGAGCGGAACACTGAAGCTTTCTTT
d_gene: -; v_gene: TRBV2; abundance: -; j_gene: TRBJ1-5; CDR3aa: CASSAGPGAGNQPQHF; CDR3nt: TGTGCCAGCAGTGCTGGCCCAGGGGCAGGTAATCAGCCCCAGCATTTT
d_gene: TRBD1; v_gene: TRBV2; abundance: -; j_gene: TRBJ1-5; CDR3aa: CASRRDRGDQPQHF; CDR3nt: TGTGCCAGCAGACGGGACAGAGGGGATCAGCCCCAGCATTTT
d_gene: TRBD1; v_gene: TRBV7-6; abundance: few; j_gene: TRBJ1-5; CDR3aa: CASSPGQGLNQPQHF; CDR3nt: TGTGCCAGCAGCCCCGGACAGGGTTTAAATCAGCCCCAGCATTTT
d_gene: -; v_gene: TRBV7-2; abundance: -; j_gene: TRBJ1-4; CDR3aa: CASSLSAGSNEKLFF; CDR3nt: TGTGCCAGCAGCTTAAGTGCGGGGTCTAATGAAAAACTGTTTTTT
d_gene: -; v_gene: TRBV27; abundance: -; j_gene: TRBJ1-5; CDR3aa: CASSAGLSNQPQHF; CDR3nt: TGTGCCAGCAGCGCCGGTCTTAGCAATCAGCCCCAGCATTTT